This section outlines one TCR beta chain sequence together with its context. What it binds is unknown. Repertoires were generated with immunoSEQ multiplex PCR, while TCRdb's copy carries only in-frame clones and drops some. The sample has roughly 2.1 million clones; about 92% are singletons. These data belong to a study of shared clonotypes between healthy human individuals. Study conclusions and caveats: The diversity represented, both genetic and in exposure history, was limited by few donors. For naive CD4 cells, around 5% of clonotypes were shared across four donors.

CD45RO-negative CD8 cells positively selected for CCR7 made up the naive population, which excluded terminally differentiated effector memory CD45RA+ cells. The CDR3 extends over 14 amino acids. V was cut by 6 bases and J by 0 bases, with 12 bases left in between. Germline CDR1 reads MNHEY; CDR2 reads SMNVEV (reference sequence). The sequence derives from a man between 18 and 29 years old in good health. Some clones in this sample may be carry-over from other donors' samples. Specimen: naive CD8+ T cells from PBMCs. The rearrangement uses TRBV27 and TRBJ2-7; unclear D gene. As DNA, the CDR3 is TGTGCCAGCAGAAGGGTACCGTCCTCCTACGAGCAGTACTTC. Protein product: CASRRVPSSYEQYF.